Below are 27 T cell receptor beta chains sequenced from a single sample in a study of cytomegalovirus exposure and HLA in healthy donors listed by TCRdb under 2017. To prepare the library, the immunoSEQ multiplex PCR assay was applied. For the multiplex PCR, a mixture combining 60 forward primers for TCR Vbeta segments and 13 reverse primers for TCR Jbeta segments was used. TCRdb stores this immuneACCESS table with in-frame sequences only. Part of the clones is absent; in the studies checked, under half of the shortfall reflects unresolved V genes, and no reason is known for the rest. This sample gives about 200,000 clones in total; approximately 78% of them show up just once. The top ten constitute about 2.5% of the sample. The sequenced material came from PBMCs. These receptors were obtained from a woman aged 40 to 55 in good health and CMV-seronegative.

This clone turned up a few times. The rearrangement links TRBV29-1 to TRBJ1-1; 7 bases map to TRBD1. The ends lost 6 bases at V and 6 bases at J; junction bases unmatched: 4. The CDR3 sequence is 11 residues long. The germline CDR1 and CDR2 sequences are SQVTM and ANQGSEA. The CDR3: CSVTQGPEAFF. The CDR3 DNA reads as TGCAGCGTAACACAGGGGCCTGAAGCTTTCTTT.

The chain carries TRBV27 and TRBJ2-5, with a possible D match to TRBD2 (6 bases). The germline V and J ends were trimmed by 0 bases and 2 bases, with 10 bases remaining between them. From germline, CDR1 is MNHEY and CDR2 SMNVEV (reference sequence). CDR3 length: 15 residues. The chain's CDR3 is CASSLSGTLQETQYF. CDR3 DNA: TGTGCCAGCAGTTTATCCGGGACTCTGCAAGAGACCCAGTACTTC.

This CDR3 is CASSPRPPGLAGMSSYEQYF. The CDR3 bases are TGTGCCAGCTCACCAAGACCCCCGGGACTAGCGGGTATGAGCTCCTACGAGCAGTACTTC. This chain connects TRBV18 to TRBJ2-7, with 12 bases identical to TRBD2. V gave up 2 bases and J gave up 0 bases; unmatched junction bases: 14. CDR3 length: 20 residues. Per germline, CDR1 KGHSH and CDR2 LQKENI.

This clone was observed once. The chain employs TRBV9 and TRBJ2-3; TRBD1 agrees at 8 bases. The trim removed 1 base at V and 6 bases at J, leaving 4 bases unmatched. This CDR3 comprises 14 residues. From germline, CDR1 is SGDLS and CDR2 YYNGEE. The CDR3 sequence: CASSVSQGADTQYF. In nucleotides, the CDR3 is TGTGCCAGCAGCGTAAGCCAGGGGGCGGATACGCAGTATTTT.

This clone was observed at least ten times. As DNA, the CDR3 is TGTGCCAGCAGCGTTGGAGATAATCAGCCCCAGCATTTT. Protein sequence: CASSVGDNQPQHF. This chain links TRBV6-4 with TRBJ1-5; D not resolved. CDR3 length: 13 amino acids. The V end was cut by 6 bases, the J end by 4 bases, with 10 bases between. CDR1 MRHNA and CDR2 SNTAGT come from the germline V gene.

This clone was observed a few times. Here the CDR3 reads CASSDELAGGTGELFF. DNA for the CDR3: TGTGCCAGCAGCGACGAACTAGCGGGGGGGACCGGGGAGCTGTTTTTT. The chain combines TRBV7-9 with TRBJ2-2; TRBD2 agrees at 13 bases. With 5 bases clipped from V and 5 bases from J, the junction kept 5 bases outside the gene matches. Germline CDR1 is SEHNR and CDR2 is FQNEAQ (reference sequence). There are 16 residues in the CDR3.

The chain recombines TRBV19 with TRBJ1-2, with D hard to call. Deletions cut 7 bases from V and 1 base from J, with 13 bases between. In germline, CDR1 is LNHDA, CDR2 SQIVND (reference sequence). The CDR3 is 14 residues long. The CDR3 sequence: CASTSARNNYGYTF. The CDR3 DNA follows: TGTGCCAGTACCTCAGCGAGGAATAACTATGGCTACACCTTC.

The rearrangement uses TRBV30 and TRBJ2-7; D may be TRBD2 (6 bases). Trimming shortened V by 5 bases and J by 0 bases, and 11 bases separated the two germline ends. Germline CDR1 is GTSNPN and CDR2 is SVGIG (reference sequence). The CDR3 covers 13 residues. The DNA of the CDR3 is TGTGCCTGGGCGGGGCTTTCCTCCTACGAGCAGTACTTC. Translation gives CAWAGLSSYEQYF.

V gene TRBV5-1 combines with J gene TRBJ1-4; D gene uncertain. V was trimmed by 2 bases and J by 7 bases, leaving 15 bases between them. CDR1 and CDR2 from the germline V gene are SGHRS and YFSETQ. This CDR3 region has 15 residues. As DNA, the CDR3 is TGCGCCAGCAGCTTACAAGAGGGCGGGGTTGAAAAACTGTTTTTT. Residues: CASSLQEGGVEKLFF.

The rearrangement joins TRBV2 to TRBJ2-5; D is perhaps TRBD1 (6 bases). The last part of the DNA fits TRBJ2-7 better; the J call may be wrong. The CDR3 contains 13 residues. Germline V gene sequence: CDR1 SNHLY, CDR2 FYNNEI. CDR3: CAFRDTSSYEQYF. The CDR3 DNA is TGTGCCTTCCGGGACACGAGCTCCTACGAGCAGTACTTC.

The chain couples TRBV12-5 to TRBJ1-1; possibly TRBD1 for D (5 bases). CDR3 length equals 14 residues. The germline V gene has CDR1 LGHNT and CDR2 FRNRAP. V was cut by 3 bases and J by 4 bases, with 12 bases left in between. The CDR3 DNA reads TGTGCTAGTGGTTTCGCCGGGGGGGGCACTGAAGCTTTCTTT. It encodes CASGFAGGGTEAFF.

The V gene is TRBV5-4, the J gene TRBJ1-1; D not certain. The CDR3 extends over 15 amino acids. Germline loops: CDR1 SGHNT, CDR2 YYREEE (reference sequence). The V end was cut by 4 bases, the J end by 0 bases, with 13 bases between. In DNA form, the CDR3 reads TGTGCCAGCAGCCAATGGCAGACAATGAACACTGAAGCTTTCTTT. The encoded protein is CASSQWQTMNTEAFF.

The chain links TRBV27 to TRBJ2-7; weak D call: TRBD1 (6 bases). CDR1 and CDR2 from the germline V gene are MNHEY and SMNVEV (reference sequence). CDR3 length: 13 amino acids. V was trimmed by 4 bases and J by 2 bases, leaving 9 bases between them. CDR3 residues: CASSWGHTYEQYF. The DNA of the CDR3 is TGTGCCAGCAGTTGGGGACATACCTACGAGCAGTACTTC.

V usage is TRBV7-6 and J usage is TRBJ2-3; D unresolved. The CDR3 extends over 12 amino acids. Deletions cut 6 bases from V and 6 bases from J, with 10 bases between. Germline V gene data show CDR1 as SGHVS and CDR2 as FNYEAQ. The CDR3 protein is CASSPGLDTQYF. In DNA form, the CDR3 reads TGTGCCAGCAGTCCAGGCCTCGATACGCAGTATTTT.

The chain links TRBV7-2 to TRBJ2-7; 9 bases fit TRBD1. The CDR3 consists of 15 residues. V lost 2 bases to trimming and J lost 2 bases; unmatched junction nucleotides: 4. Per germline, CDR1 SGHTA and CDR2 FQGNSA. DNA for the CDR3: TGTGCCAGCAGCTTATACAGGGGGCGCCCCTACGAGCAGTACTTC. Protein product: CASSLYRGRPYEQYF.

The chain recombines TRBV7-2 with TRBJ2-7; D remains unclear. The germline V and J ends were trimmed by 5 bases and 7 bases, with 15 bases remaining between them. This CDR3 spans 13 amino acids. The V gene's germline CDR1 is SGHTA and CDR2 FQGNSA. CDR3 in amino acids: CASSADGRGEQYF. For the CDR3, the DNA is TGTGCCAGCAGCGCAGATGGCAGAGGTGAGCAGTACTTC.

This rearrangement joins TRBV19 to TRBJ2-3; a possible D gene is TRBD1 (6 bases). The germline V and J ends were trimmed by 1 base and 2 bases, with 13 bases remaining between them. CDR3 length: 16 residues. Germline V CDR1 and CDR2: LNHDA, SQIVND (reference sequence). CDR3 sequence: CASSIGGHPYTDTQYF. The CDR3 DNA follows: TGTGCCAGTAGTATAGGGGGACACCCTTACACAGATACGCAGTATTTT.

The V call is TRBV7-6, the J call TRBJ2-7; 11 nucleotides match TRBD2. The CDR3 is 16 residues long. V lost 5 bases, J lost 8 bases, and 14 bases stayed unmatched. Germline-derived CDR1 and CDR2 are SGHVS and FNYEAQ. CDR3 amino acids: CASSPQRLAGGVKQYF. The CDR3 bases are TGTGCCAGCAGCCCCCAACGGCTAGCGGGAGGAGTCAAGCAGTACTTC.

This sequence joins TRBV7-9 and TRBJ1-1; TRBD1 matches 10 bases. The CDR3 runs to 15 residues. The junction had 7 bases not matched to a gene; V was cut back by 8 bases and J by 1 base. Germline CDR1 SEHNR, CDR2 FQNEAQ (reference sequence). The CDR3 coding sequence is TGTGCCAGCTTCCGGGGACAGGGGTGGAACACTGAAGCTTTCTTT. This gives the protein CASFRGQGWNTEAFF.

This clone was seen only a few times. At one end the junction does not follow the germline gene, possibly because of a read error. The genes are TRBV5-1 and TRBJ2-7; possibly TRBD1 for D (5 bases). The germline V gene has CDR1 SGHRS and CDR2 YFSETQ. The CDR3 spans 12 residues. Here the CDR3 DNA reads TGCGCCAGCAGGGACGACAGACAAGTGATGAACTTC. Protein product: CASRDDRQVMNF.

The chain employs TRBV28 and TRBJ2-7; no clear D gene. CDR3 length: 13 amino acids. Germline assignment: CDR1 MDHEN and CDR2 SYDVKM. The germline V and J ends were trimmed by 6 bases and 5 bases, with 14 bases remaining between them. The CDR3, as DNA: TGTGCCAGCAGAGCGACCCCTTCACACGAGCAGTACTTC. It specifies CASRATPSHEQYF.

The V and J genes are TRBV20-1 and TRBJ1-2; possible D gene TRBD1, 5 bases. Trimming shortened V by 8 bases and J by 3 bases, and 10 bases separated the two germline ends. This CDR3 comprises 11 residues. The germline V gene has CDR1 DFQATT and CDR2 SNEGSKA (reference sequence). The CDR3 DNA sequence: TGCAGTCCAGGGAAGGACTATGGCTACACCTTC. Amino acids: CSPGKDYGYTF.

This clone has just a few counts. The genes are TRBV7-2 and TRBJ1-1, with 10 nucleotides matching TRBD1. V lost 3 bases, J lost 4 bases, and 5 bases stayed unmatched. Germline CDR1 and CDR2: SGHTA and FQGNSA. This CDR3 is 15 amino acids long. The CDR3: CASSFWTGGRTEAFF. The CDR3 DNA reads as TGTGCCAGCAGCTTTTGGACAGGGGGGCGCACTGAAGCTTTCTTT.

About this clone itself: Mismatch with germline at one junction end may stem from a read error. The chain is built from TRBV7-9 and TRBJ2-7; possibly TRBD1 for D (6 bases). Looked up from germline, CDR1 is SEHNR and CDR2 is FQNEAQ (reference sequence). The CDR3 runs 17 residues. The CDR3 sequence is CSSSFHYGAGVNGEQYF. The CDR3 DNA is TGTTCCAGCAGCTTCCACTACGGGGCAGGGGTTAATGGCGAGCAGTACTTC.

The chain carries TRBV9 and TRBJ2-1; D is ambiguous. The germline CDR1 and CDR2 sequences are SGDLS and YYNGEE. The CDR3 runs 17 residues. Trimming took off 0 bases at V and 1 base at J, with 14 bases between the two ends. CDR3: CASSVGRARNSYNEQFF. The CDR3, as DNA: TGTGCCAGCAGCGTAGGTCGAGCTAGGAATTCCTACAATGAGCAGTTCTTC.

The chain carries TRBV7-3 and TRBJ1-3; D not resolved. V lost 2 bases to trimming and J lost 0 bases, with 5 bases between them. The CDR3 is 14 amino acids. Germline CDR1 reads SGHTA; CDR2 reads FQGTGA. The CDR3 nucleotides read TGTGCCAGCAGCTTATCGGGCTCTGGAAACACCATATATTTT. Translation: CASSLSGSGNTIYF.

The V call is TRBV7-8, the J call TRBJ2-3; TRBD1 aligns across 9 bases. Germline V gives CDR1 SGHVS, CDR2 FQNEAQ. J lost 5 bases, V lost 1 base, and 7 bases had no gene match. The CDR3 sequence is 16 residues long. The CDR3 is CASSLVQGARGDTQYF. CDR3 DNA sequence: TGTGCCAGCAGCTTAGTACAGGGGGCGCGAGGAGATACGCAGTATTTT. Full variable domain (missing parts from reference TRBV7-8 and TRBJ2-3): GAGVSQSPRYKVAKRGQDVALRCDPISGHVSLFWYQQALGQGPEFLTYFQNEAQLDKSGLPSDRFFAERPEGSVSTLKIQRTQQEDSAVYLCASSLVQGARGDTQYFGPGTRLTVL.